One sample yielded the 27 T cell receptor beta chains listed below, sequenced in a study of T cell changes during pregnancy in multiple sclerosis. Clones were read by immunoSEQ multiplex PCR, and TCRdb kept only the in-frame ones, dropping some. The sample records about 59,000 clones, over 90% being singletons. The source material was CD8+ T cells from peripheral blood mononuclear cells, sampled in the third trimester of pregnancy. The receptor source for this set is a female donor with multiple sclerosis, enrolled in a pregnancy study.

CDR3 sequence: CASPTSGRSPSSYNEQFF. DNA of the CDR3: TGTGCCAGCCCGACTAGCGGGAGATCCCCAAGCTCCTACAATGAGCAGTTCTTC. V gene TRBV7-9 combines with J gene TRBJ2-1; 12 bases agree with TRBD2. Trimming removed 8 bases from V and 0 bases from J; junction bases left unmatched: 11. The CDR3 has 18 residues. Germline loops: CDR1 SEHNR, CDR2 FQNEAQ (reference sequence).

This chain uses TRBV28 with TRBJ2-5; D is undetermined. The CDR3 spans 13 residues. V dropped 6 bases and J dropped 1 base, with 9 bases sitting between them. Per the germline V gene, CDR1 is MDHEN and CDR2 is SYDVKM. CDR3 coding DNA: TGTGCCAGCAGGCAGGTCCCCCAAGAGACCCAGTACTTC. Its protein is CASRQVPQETQYF. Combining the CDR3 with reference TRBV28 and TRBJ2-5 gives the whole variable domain DVKVTQSSRYLVKRTGEKVFLECVQDMDHENMFWYRQDPGLGLRLIYFSYDVKMKEKGDIPEGYSVSREKKERFSLILESASTNQTSMYLCASRQVPQETQYFGPGTRLLVL.

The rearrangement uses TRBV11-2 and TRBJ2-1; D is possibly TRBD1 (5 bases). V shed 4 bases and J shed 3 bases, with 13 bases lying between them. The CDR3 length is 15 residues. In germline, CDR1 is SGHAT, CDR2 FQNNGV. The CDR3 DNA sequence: TGTGCCAGCAGCTACCCAGGGAAGGTCTACAATGAGCAGTTCTTC. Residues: CASSYPGKVYNEQFF. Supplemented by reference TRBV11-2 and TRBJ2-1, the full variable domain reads EAGVAQSPRYKIIEKRQSVAFWCNPISGHATLYWYQQILGQGPKLLIQFQNNGVVDDSQLPKDRFSAERLKGVDSTLKIQPAKLEDSAVYLCASSYPGKVYNEQFFGPGTRLTVL.

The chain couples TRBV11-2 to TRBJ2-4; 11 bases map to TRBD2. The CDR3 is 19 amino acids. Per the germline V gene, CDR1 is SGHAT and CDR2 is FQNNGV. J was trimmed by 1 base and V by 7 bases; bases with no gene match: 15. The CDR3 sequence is CASIGQKASGRRAKNIQYF. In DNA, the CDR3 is TGTGCCAGCATCGGACAGAAGGCTAGCGGGAGGAGGGCCAAAAACATTCAGTACTTC.

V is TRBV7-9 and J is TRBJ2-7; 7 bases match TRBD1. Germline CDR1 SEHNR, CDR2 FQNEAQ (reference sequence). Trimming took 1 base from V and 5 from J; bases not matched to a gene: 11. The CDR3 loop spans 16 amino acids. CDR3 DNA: TGTGCCAGCAGCTTAGTAACAGGGGCCCGCCTCCACGAGCAGTACTTC. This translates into CASSLVTGARLHEQYF.

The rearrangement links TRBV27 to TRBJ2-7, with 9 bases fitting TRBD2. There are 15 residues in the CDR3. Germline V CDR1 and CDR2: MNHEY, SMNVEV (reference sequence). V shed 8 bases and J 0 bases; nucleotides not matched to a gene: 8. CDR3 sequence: CASSLAGAFSYEQYF. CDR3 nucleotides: TGTGCCAGCTCCTTAGCGGGAGCCTTCTCCTACGAGCAGTACTTC.

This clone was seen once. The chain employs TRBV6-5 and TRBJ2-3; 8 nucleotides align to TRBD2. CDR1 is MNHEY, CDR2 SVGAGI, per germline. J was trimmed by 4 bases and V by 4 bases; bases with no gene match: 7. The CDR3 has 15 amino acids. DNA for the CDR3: TGTGCCAGCAGTTCGGGACTAGGGTCGGCAGATACGCAGTATTTT. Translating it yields CASSSGLGSADTQYF.

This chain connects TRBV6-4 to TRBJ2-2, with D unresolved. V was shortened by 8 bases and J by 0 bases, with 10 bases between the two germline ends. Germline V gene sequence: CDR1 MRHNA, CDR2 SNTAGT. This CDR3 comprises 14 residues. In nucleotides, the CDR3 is TGTGCCAGCCAGTGGAGTGCGAACACCGGGGAGCTGTTTTTT. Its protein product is CASQWSANTGELFF.

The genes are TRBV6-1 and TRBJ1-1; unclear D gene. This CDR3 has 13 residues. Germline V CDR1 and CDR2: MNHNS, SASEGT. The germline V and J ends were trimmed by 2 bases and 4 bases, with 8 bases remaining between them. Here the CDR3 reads CASSERRGTEAFF. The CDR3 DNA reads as TGTGCCAGCAGTGAAAGGCGGGGCACTGAAGCTTTCTTT.

The CDR3 here is CASSILAGSTYNEQFF. The CDR3 nucleotides read TGTGCCAGTAGTATACTAGCGGGATCGACATACAATGAGCAGTTCTTC. V usage is TRBV19 and J usage is TRBJ2-1; TRBD2 matches at 9 bases. The V and J ends lost 2 bases and 4 bases, in that order; junction bases with no gene match: 6. CDR3 length equals 16 residues. Germline lookup yields CDR1 LNHDA and CDR2 SQIVND (reference sequence).

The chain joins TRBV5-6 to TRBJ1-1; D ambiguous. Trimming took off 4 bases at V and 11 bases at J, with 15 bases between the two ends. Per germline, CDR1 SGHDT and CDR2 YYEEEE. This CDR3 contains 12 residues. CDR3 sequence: CASSGMGGLAFF. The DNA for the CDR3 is TGTGCCAGCAGCGGGATGGGCGGGTTGGCTTTCTTT.

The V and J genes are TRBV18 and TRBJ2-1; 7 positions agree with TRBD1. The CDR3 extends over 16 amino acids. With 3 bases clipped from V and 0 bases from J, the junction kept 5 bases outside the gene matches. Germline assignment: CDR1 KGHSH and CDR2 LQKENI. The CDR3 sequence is CASSPSDRSSYNEQFF. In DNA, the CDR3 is TGTGCCAGCTCACCTTCGGACAGGAGCTCCTACAATGAGCAGTTCTTC. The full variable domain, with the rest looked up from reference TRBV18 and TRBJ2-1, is NAGVMQNPRHLVRRRGQEARLRCSPMKGHSHVYWYRQLPEEGLKFMVYLQKENIIDESGMPKERFSAEFPKEGPSILRIQQVVRGDSAAYFCASSPSDRSSYNEQFFGPGTRLTVL.

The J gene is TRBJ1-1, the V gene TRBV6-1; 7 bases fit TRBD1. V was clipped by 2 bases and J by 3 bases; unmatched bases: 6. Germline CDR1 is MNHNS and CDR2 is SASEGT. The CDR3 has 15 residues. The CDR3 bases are TGTGCCAGCAGTGAATTCAGGGGGAGCGACACTGAAGCTTTCTTT. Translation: CASSEFRGSDTEAFF.

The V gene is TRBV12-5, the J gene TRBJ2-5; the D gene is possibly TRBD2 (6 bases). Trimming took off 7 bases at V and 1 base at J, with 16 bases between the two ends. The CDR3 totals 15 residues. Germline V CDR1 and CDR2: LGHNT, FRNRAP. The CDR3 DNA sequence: TGTGCTAGTGCCTTTGGAGGGGAGATCCAAGAGACCCAGTACTTC. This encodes CASAFGGEIQETQYF.

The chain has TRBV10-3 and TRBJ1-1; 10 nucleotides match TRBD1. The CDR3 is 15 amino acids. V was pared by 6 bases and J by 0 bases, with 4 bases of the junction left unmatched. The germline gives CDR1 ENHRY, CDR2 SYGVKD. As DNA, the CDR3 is TGTGCCATCAGACGGGACAGGGGTATGAACACTGAAGCTTTCTTT. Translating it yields CAIRRDRGMNTEAFF.

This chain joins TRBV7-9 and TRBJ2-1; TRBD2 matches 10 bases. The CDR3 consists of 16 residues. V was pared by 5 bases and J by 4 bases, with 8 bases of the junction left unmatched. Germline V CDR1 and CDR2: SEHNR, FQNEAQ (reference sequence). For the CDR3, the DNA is TGTGCCAGCAGCCCGCGGACTAGCGGATCATACAATGAGCAGTTCTTC. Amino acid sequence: CASSPRTSGSYNEQFF.

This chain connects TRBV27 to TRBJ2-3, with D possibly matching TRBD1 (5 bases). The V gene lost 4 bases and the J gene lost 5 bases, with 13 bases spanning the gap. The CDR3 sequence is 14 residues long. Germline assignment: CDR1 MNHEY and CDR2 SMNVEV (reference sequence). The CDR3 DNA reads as TGTGCCAGCAGTTGGAGCAGGGCCAGAGATACGCAGTATTTT. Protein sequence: CASSWSRARDTQYF.

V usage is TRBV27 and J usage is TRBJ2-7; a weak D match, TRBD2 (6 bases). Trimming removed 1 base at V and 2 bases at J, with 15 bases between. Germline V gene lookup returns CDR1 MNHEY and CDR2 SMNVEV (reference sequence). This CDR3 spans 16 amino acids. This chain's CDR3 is CASSLYVAGRPYEQYF. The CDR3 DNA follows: TGTGCCAGCAGTTTATATGTGGCGGGACGTCCCTACGAGCAGTACTTC.

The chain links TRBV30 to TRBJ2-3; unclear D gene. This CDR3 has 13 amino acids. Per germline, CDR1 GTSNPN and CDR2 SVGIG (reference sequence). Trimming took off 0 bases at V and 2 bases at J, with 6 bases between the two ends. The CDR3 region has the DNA TGTGCCTGGAGTGTACAAGACACAGATACGCAGTATTTT. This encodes CAWSVQDTDTQYF.

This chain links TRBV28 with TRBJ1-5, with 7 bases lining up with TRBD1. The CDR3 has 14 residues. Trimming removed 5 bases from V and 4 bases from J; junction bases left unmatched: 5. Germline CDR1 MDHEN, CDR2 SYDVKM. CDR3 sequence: CASSTGQLNQPQHF. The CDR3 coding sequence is TGTGCCAGCAGTACGGGACAGCTTAATCAGCCCCAGCATTTT.

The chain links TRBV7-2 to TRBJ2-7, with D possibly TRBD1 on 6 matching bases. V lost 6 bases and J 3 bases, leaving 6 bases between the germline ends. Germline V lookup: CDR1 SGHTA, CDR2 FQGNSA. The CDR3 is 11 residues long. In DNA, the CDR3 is TGTGCCAGCAGAGGGGGCTACGAGCAGTACTTC. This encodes CASRGGYEQYF. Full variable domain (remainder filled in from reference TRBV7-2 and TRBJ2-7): GAGVSQSPSNKVTEKGKDVELRCDPISGHTALYWYRQSLGQGLEFLIYFQGNSAPDKSGLPSDRFSAERTGGSVSTLTIQRTQQEDSAVYLCASRGGYEQYFGPGTRLTVT.

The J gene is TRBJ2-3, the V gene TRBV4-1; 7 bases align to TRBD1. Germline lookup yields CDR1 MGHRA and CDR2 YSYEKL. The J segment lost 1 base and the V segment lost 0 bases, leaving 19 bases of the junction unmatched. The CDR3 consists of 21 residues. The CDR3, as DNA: TGCGCCAGCAGCCAAGACGGGACAGACCCCGGTATAAGCCTTGGCACAGATACGCAGTATTTT. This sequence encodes CASSQDGTDPGISLGTDTQYF.

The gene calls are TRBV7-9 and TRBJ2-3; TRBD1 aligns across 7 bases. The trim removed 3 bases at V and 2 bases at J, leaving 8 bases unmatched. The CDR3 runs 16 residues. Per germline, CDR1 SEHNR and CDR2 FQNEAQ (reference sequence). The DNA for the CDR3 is TGTGCCAGCAGCTTGCCAAGGGACAGACCCACAGATACGCAGTATTTT. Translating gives CASSLPRDRPTDTQYF. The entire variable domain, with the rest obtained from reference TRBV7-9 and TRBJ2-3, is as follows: DTGVSQNPRHKITKRGQNVTFRCDPISEHNRLYWYRQTLGQGPEFLTYFQNEAQLEKSRLLSDRFSAERPKGSFSTLEIQRTEQGDSAMYLCASSLPRDRPTDTQYFGPGTRLTVL.

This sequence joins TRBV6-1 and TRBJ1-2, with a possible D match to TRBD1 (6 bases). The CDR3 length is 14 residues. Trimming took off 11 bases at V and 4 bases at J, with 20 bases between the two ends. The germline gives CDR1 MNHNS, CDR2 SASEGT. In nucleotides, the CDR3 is TGTGCCGGCGGAAAACAGGGAGATTTCTATGGCTACACCTTC. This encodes CAGGKQGDFYGYTF.

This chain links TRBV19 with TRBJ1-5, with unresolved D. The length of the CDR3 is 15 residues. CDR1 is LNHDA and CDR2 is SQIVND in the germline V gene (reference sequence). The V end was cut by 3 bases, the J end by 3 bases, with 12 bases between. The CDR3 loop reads CASSIASISNQPQHF. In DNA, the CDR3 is TGTGCCAGTAGTATTGCGTCCATTTCCAATCAGCCCCAGCATTTT.

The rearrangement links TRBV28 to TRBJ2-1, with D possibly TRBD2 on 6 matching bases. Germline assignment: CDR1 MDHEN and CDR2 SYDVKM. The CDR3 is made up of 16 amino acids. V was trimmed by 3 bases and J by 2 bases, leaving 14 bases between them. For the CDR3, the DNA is TGTGCCAGCAGTTTTGTGGTCGGGAGCGCCTACAATGAGCAGTTCTTC. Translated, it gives CASSFVVGSAYNEQFF.

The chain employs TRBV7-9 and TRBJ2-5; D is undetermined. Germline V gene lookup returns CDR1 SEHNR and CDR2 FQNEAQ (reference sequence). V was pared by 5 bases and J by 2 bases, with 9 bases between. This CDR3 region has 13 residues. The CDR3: CASSPDLQETQYF. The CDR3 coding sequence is TGTGCCAGCAGCCCAGACTTGCAAGAGACCCAGTACTTC.